Shown below are 17 T cell receptor beta chains from a single sample sequenced in a study of blood T cell repertoires in COVID-19. Here immunoSEQ multiplex PCR was the method, and the copy in TCRdb shows in-frame clones only, minus some. The repertoire includes 150,000 to 180,000 clones, about 89% of them detected once, and around 0.55% sits in the top ten. The specimen was peripheral blood. The receptor set was obtained from a middle-aged man with acute or convalescent COVID-19.

The chain carries TRBV19 and TRBJ1-5; D might be TRBD1 (6 bases). The germline V gene has CDR1 LNHDA and CDR2 SQIVND (reference sequence). V lost 0 bases and J lost 0, with 12 bases in between. The CDR3 length is 17 residues. CDR3 region: CASSIDGTYYSNQPQHF. The CDR3 bases are TGTGCCAGTAGTATAGATGGGACATATTATAGCAATCAGCCCCAGCATTTT. Together with reference TRBV19 and TRBJ1-5, the CDR3 gives the full variable domain: DGGITQSPKYLFRKEGQNVTLSCEQNLNHDAMYWYRQDPGQGLRLIYYSQIVNDFQKGDIAEGYSVSREKKESFPLTVTSAQKNPTAFYLCASSIDGTYYSNQPQHFGDGTRLSIL.

This clone was found a few times. The chain is built from TRBV12-5 and TRBJ1-1; a weak D match, TRBD1 (6 bases). Germline V CDR1 and CDR2: LGHNT, FRNRAP. V lost 7 bases and J lost 5, with 8 bases in between. The CDR3 loop spans 11 amino acids. The CDR3 loop is CASARGTEAFF. As DNA, the CDR3 is TGTGCTAGTGCCAGGGGTACTGAAGCTTTCTTT.

The chain has TRBV21-1 and TRBJ1-5; the D call TRBD1 from the table was never checked on the DNA. TRBV21-1 is a listed pseudogene. The CDR3 spans 15 residues. The CDR3 region is CASRSHRGPHQPQHF. The CDR3 region has the DNA TGTGCCAGCAGGTCTCATAGGGGTCCCCATCAGCCCCAGCATTTT.

The chain couples TRBV10-3 to TRBJ2-6, with no clear D. V was pared by 8 bases and J by 0 bases, with 8 bases between. CDR1 and CDR2 (germline): ENHRY, SYGVKD. CDR3 length: 14 residues. The CDR3 region has the DNA TGTGCCATCGCACAGAGCTCTGGGGCCAACGTCCTGACTTTC. Its protein is CAIAQSSGANVLTF.

This clone was detected only once. This chain joins TRBV29-1 and TRBJ2-5; no clear D. Germline V gene lookup returns CDR1 SQVTM and CDR2 ANQGSEA. Trimming removed 5 bases at V and 0 bases at J, with 10 bases between. The CDR3 spans 13 residues. This CDR3 reads CSVLRAHQETQYF. DNA of the CDR3: TGCAGCGTTCTTCGAGCCCACCAAGAGACCCAGTACTTC.

The chain employs TRBV11-2 and TRBJ2-1; 13 nucleotides line up with TRBD2. The CDR3 consists of 15 residues. V gave up 5 bases and J gave up 7 bases; unmatched junction bases: 5. Germline CDR1 SGHAT, CDR2 FQNNGV. The DNA of the CDR3 is TGTGCCAGCAGCGCCGGACTAGCGGGAGCGAATGAGCAGTTCTTC. It encodes CASSAGLAGANEQFF.

This chain connects TRBV9 to TRBJ1-2; perhaps TRBD1 as D (6 bases). Germline loops: CDR1 SGDLS, CDR2 YYNGEE. The CDR3 covers 15 residues. Trimming pared 3 bases from V and 7 bases from J, leaving 19 bases between. CDR3 protein: CASSAQGLWNIGYTF. CDR3 DNA sequence: TGTGCCAGCAGCGCACAGGGCCTTTGGAATATTGGCTACACCTTC.

V is TRBV5-1 and J is TRBJ1-2, with 8 bases fitting TRBD1. The junction had 10 bases not matched to a gene; V was cut back by 4 bases and J by 2 bases. The CDR3 spans 16 residues. Germline assignment: CDR1 SGHRS and CDR2 YFSETQ. The CDR3 coding sequence is TGCGCCAGCAGCGCAGCGAGACAGGGGTTCAACTATGGCTACACCTTC. Translated: CASSAARQGFNYGYTF.

This chain uses TRBV27 with TRBJ2-7; the D is unclear. Trimming pared 5 bases from V and 0 bases from J, leaving 8 bases between. This CDR3 region has 13 residues. Germline V CDR1 and CDR2: MNHEY, SMNVEV (reference sequence). The CDR3 region is CASSSPTSYEQYF. The CDR3 DNA follows: TGTGCCAGCAGTAGCCCAACCTCCTACGAGCAGTACTTC.

The chain has TRBV13 and TRBJ2-3, with TRBD2 matching 12 bases. CDR3 length: 17 residues. V gave up 5 bases and J gave up 4 bases; unmatched junction bases: 10. CDR1 is PRHDT and CDR2 is FYEKMQ in the germline V gene (reference sequence). The CDR3 coding sequence is TGTGCCAGCAGCCGGGGACTAGCGGGTCTTTTTGCAGATACGCAGTATTTT. Its protein product is CASSRGLAGLFADTQYF. Full variable domain (remainder filled in from reference TRBV13 and TRBJ2-3): AAGVIQSPRHLIKEKRETATLKCYPIPRHDTVYWYQQGPGQDPQFLISFYEKMQSDKGSIPDRFSAQQFSDYHSELNMSSLELGDSALYFCASSRGLAGLFADTQYFGPGTRLTVL.

The chain uses TRBV11-2 and TRBJ1-3; D ambiguous. The CDR3 has 16 residues. V was trimmed by 1 base and J by 2 bases, leaving 12 bases between them. CDR1 and CDR2 from the germline V gene are SGHAT and FQNNGV. CDR3 sequence: CASSLVPTVTGNTIYF. CDR3 nucleotide sequence: TGTGCCAGCAGCTTAGTGCCCACGGTGACTGGAAACACCATATATTTT.

This chain links TRBV5-6 with TRBJ1-2, with TRBD1 matching over 7 bases. CDR1 and CDR2 (germline): SGHDT, YYEEEE. The CDR3 has 14 residues. With V trimmed by 0 bases and J by 3 bases, 2 bases remained unmatched. CDR3 region: CASSLGDRDYGYTF. The CDR3 DNA is TGTGCCAGCAGCTTGGGAGACAGGGACTATGGCTACACCTTC.

The V and J genes are TRBV10-3 and TRBJ2-5; TRBD2 agrees at 13 bases. The CDR3 is 13 amino acids. V dropped 9 bases and J dropped 5; count of bases not matched to a gene: 3. Germline CDR1 and CDR2: ENHRY and SYGVKD. The CDR3 sequence is CAIGLAGEETQYF. CDR3 DNA sequence: TGTGCCATTGGACTAGCGGGAGAGGAGACCCAGTACTTC.

The CDR3 DNA sequence: TGTGCCAGCAGTGTGCTAGGACACTACTCCCCGAACACTGAAGCTTTCTTT. Its translation is CASSVLGHYSPNTEAFF. The V and J genes are TRBV2 and TRBJ1-1; possibly TRBD1 for D (5 bases). The CDR3 contains 17 residues. V dropped 4 bases and J dropped 1 base, with 19 bases sitting between them. CDR1 and CDR2 from the germline V gene are SNHLY and FYNNEI.

Comment on this clone: The sample carries other DNA sequences with the same CDR3. The rearrangement joins TRBV10-3 to TRBJ2-5, with 7 bases matching TRBD2. There are 12 residues in the CDR3. Germline CDR1 ENHRY, CDR2 SYGVKD. The trim removed 6 bases at V and 3 bases at J, leaving 1 base unmatched. CDR3 amino acids: CAISAGEETQYF. The DNA of the CDR3 is TGTGCCATCAGCGCGGGGGAAGAGACCCAGTACTTC.

This chain joins TRBV4-3 and TRBJ1-5; 12 bases are a match to TRBD1. CDR3 size: 15 residues. V lost 4 bases and J lost 6; bases outside the gene matches: 4. Per germline, CDR1 LGHNA and CDR2 YSLEER. CDR3 sequence reads: CASSPGQGAGQPQHF. The CDR3 nucleotides are TGCGCCAGCAGCCCGGGACAGGGGGCGGGTCAGCCCCAGCATTTT.

V gene TRBV9 combines with J gene TRBJ2-2; 9 bases map to TRBD1. Germline V lookup: CDR1 SGDLS, CDR2 YYNGEE. J lost 2 bases, V lost 5 bases, and 4 bases had no gene match. This CDR3 contains 15 residues. DNA of the CDR3: TGTGCCAGCAGACGGGACAGGGCAAACACCGGGGAGCTGTTTTTT. Protein product: CASRRDRANTGELFF.